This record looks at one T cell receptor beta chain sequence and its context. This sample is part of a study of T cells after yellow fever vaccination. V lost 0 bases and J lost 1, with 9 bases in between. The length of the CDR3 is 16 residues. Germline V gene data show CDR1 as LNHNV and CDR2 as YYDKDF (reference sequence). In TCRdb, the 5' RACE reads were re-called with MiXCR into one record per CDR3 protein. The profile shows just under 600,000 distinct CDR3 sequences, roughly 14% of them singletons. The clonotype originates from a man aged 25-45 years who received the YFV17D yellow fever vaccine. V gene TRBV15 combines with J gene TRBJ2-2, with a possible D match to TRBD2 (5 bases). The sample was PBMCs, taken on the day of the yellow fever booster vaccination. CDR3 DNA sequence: TGTGCCACCAGCAGAGATCTAGGGAGGAACACCGGGGAGCTGTTTTTT. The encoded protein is CATSRDLGRNTGELFF.